The 3 T cell receptor beta chains below come from one sample, sequenced in a study of CD8 T cells in Susac syndrome. A quantity of about 0.5 to 1 ug RNA underwent reverse transcription using random hexamers. Each CDR3 protein gets one entry after TCRdb re-called the immunoSEQ multiplex PCR reads with MiXCR. The sample holds about 140,000 distinct CDR3 sequences, 85% to 95% seen once. Specimen: CD4+ T cells from PBMCs. The source of these receptors is a human donor with Susac syndrome.

The V call is TRBV7-9, the J call TRBJ1-1; 9 bases map to TRBD1. The J segment lost 5 bases and the V segment lost 0 bases, leaving 4 bases of the junction unmatched. Germline CDR1 reads SEHNR; CDR2 reads FQNEAQ (reference sequence). The CDR3 loop spans 15 amino acids. The DNA for the CDR3 is TGTGCCAGCAGCTTAGCACAGGGGGCGGTGACTGAAGCTTTCTTT. Translating it yields CASSLAQGAVTEAFF. The entire variable domain, with the rest obtained from reference TRBV7-9 and TRBJ1-1, is as follows: DTGVSQNPRHKITKRGQNVTFRCDPISEHNRLYWYRQTLGQGPEFLTYFQNEAQLEKSRLLSDRFSAERPKGSFSTLEIQRTEQGDSAMYLCASSLAQGAVTEAFFGQGTRLTVV.

The chain joins TRBV20-1 to TRBJ2-1; 12 nucleotides line up with TRBD2. This CDR3 has 17 amino acids. Germline trimming cut 6 bases from V and 6 bases from J; bases unmatched to any gene: 15. The V gene's germline CDR1 is DFQATT and CDR2 SNEGSKA (reference sequence). Here the CDR3 reads CSATILAGGSGRNEQFF. The CDR3 DNA sequence: TGCAGTGCCACCATACTAGCGGGAGGTTCTGGGCGCAATGAGCAGTTCTTC.

V and J are TRBV7-9 and TRBJ1-2, with D perhaps TRBD1 (6 bases). The CDR3 spans 14 residues. Trimming took off 5 bases at V and 4 bases at J, with 14 bases between the two ends. Looked up from germline, CDR1 is SEHNR and CDR2 is FQNEAQ (reference sequence). CDR3 DNA: TGTGCCAGCAGCCCCTCAGGGGAGGTCTATGGCTACACCTTC. Encoded protein: CASSPSGEVYGYTF. The full variable domain, its missing parts supplied by reference TRBV7-9 and TRBJ1-2, is DTGVSQNPRHKITKRGQNVTFRCDPISEHNRLYWYRQTLGQGPEFLTYFQNEAQLEKSRLLSDRFSAERPKGSFSTLEIQRTEQGDSAMYLCASSPSGEVYGYTFGSGTRLTVV.